This TCR beta chain was sequenced in a study of CD8 T cells in ankylosing spondylitis. In TCRdb, the 5' RACE reads were re-called with MiXCR into one record per CDR3 protein. The data contain some 200,000 distinct CDR3 sequences, around 13% of them seen just once; the ten biggest clones take up 16%. Germline CDR1 is LGHDT and CDR2 is YNNKEL (reference sequence). V lost 3 bases, J lost 2 bases, and 11 bases lay in between. The CDR3 has 15 amino acids. In this sample, this clonotype turned up a few times. The sequencing sample was made of blood, either unsorted or a sorted T cell fraction (not recorded which). This clonotype was obtained from a male donor with ankylosing spondylitis or in good health (not recorded which). This chain joins TRBV3-1 and TRBJ2-1; a weak D match, TRBD1 (6 bases). CDR3: CASSHDRSAYNEQFF. The CDR3 coding sequence is TGTGCCAGCAGCCACGACAGGTCAGCCTACAATGAGCAGTTCTTC.